Listed below are T cell receptor beta chains from one sample, sequenced in a study of spatial heterogeneity in lung cancer. TCRdb reprocessed the 5' RACE reads with MiXCR, giving one entry per CDR3 protein. The table records fewer than 15,000 distinct CDR3 sequences, around 3.5% of them present only once. The sequencing used lung tumor tissue, collected at surgery. The source is a male donor with early-stage non-small cell lung cancer. Each CDR3 is given with its conserved first and last residue. Clone size is shown for a subset of rows, as once, few, many or a class of expanded clone.

v_call | clone_size | cdr3_aa
TRBV4-3 | many | CASSQEYLAPTGELFF
TRBV5-1 | many | CASSADEKLFF
TRBV30 | many | CAWRALGGFGNTIYF
TRBV11-2 | many | CASSYHTDTQYF
TRBV7-8 | medium-sized | CASSLGGAGIGKNIQYF
TRBV11-3 | many | CASSLRTSGSSEQFF
TRBV3-1 | many | CASSRVETQYF
TRBV3-1 | many | CASSPAGQGSGYTF
TRBV7-7 | many | CASSFQRGETQYF
TRBV20-1 | medium-sized | CSAIDARRNQPQHF
TRBV5-1 | many | CASSLVRLTENEQYF
TRBV7-2 | many | CASSPGGGRRYNEQFF
TRBV7-2 | few | CASSKAGRALEQFF
TRBV20-1 | many | CSAFVGGKLFF
TRBV3-1 | medium-sized | CASSQEGLATTDTQYF
TRBV6-5 | medium-sized | CASSQYRGLAKNIQYF
TRBV7-2 | many | CASSLSGHTEAFF
TRBV19 | NA | CASSIAFGGVFGTEAFF
TRBV12-3/TRBV12-4 | many | CASSPVVGRGGNEQFF
TRBV18 | many | CASSPQGDQPQHF
TRBV19 | many | CASSVGQVAFSNQPQHF
TRBV20-1 | many | CSAHYAGGIGETQYF
TRBV28 | medium-sized | CASSFRGVNGNTIYF
TRBV7-8 | few | CASSLGGGGHQPQHF
TRBV7-8 | many | CASSLERALRGRPQHF
TRBV20-1 | many | CSATTGWSDSPLHF
TRBV7-2 | many | CASSPTVDTQYF
TRBV2 | many | CASSVTRMGTGELFF
TRBV20-1 | medium-sized | CSAREYRDRVSNEQYF
TRBV2 | medium-sized | CASSEARGLAGEADTQYF
TRBV3-1 | many | CASSLRAGNTGELFF